Below, 8 T cell receptor beta chains from the same sample are listed, as sequenced in a study of blood T cell repertoires in COVID-19. The protocol was immunoSEQ multiplex PCR, while the TCRdb copy is restricted to in-frame clones and leaves out a portion. The sample holds about 150,000 clones, 80% to 90% seen once. The material sequenced was peripheral blood. These receptors all come from a man aged 55 to 70 with active or convalescent COVID-19.

V and J are TRBV28 and TRBJ2-7; 10 bases are shared with TRBD1. CDR3 length: 15 amino acids. Trimming took 8 bases from V and 3 from J; bases not matched to a gene: 10. Germline assignment: CDR1 MDHEN and CDR2 SYDVKM. The CDR3, as DNA: TGTGCCAGCGGTACCCCGGGACAGGGGTTCTACGAGCAGTACTTC. Its protein is CASGTPGQGFYEQYF.

This chain links TRBV25-1 with TRBJ1-1; 7 nucleotides agree with TRBD1. Per germline, CDR1 MGHDK and CDR2 SYGVNS. This CDR3 contains 11 residues. Trimming took 1 base from V and 13 from J; bases not matched to a gene: 3. The CDR3 bases are TGTGCCAGCAGTGAATTAGACAGGGATTTCTTT. Translating gives CASSELDRDFF.

The chain links TRBV30 to TRBJ1-6, with D maybe TRBD1 (5 bases). This CDR3 has 16 residues. CDR1 GTSNPN and CDR2 SVGIG come from the germline V gene (reference sequence). Trimming cost V 6 bases and J 0 bases, with 15 bases left between them. The chain's CDR3 is CACPREASSYNSPLHF. CDR3 DNA sequence: TGTGCCTGTCCCAGGGAAGCGTCCTCCTATAATTCACCCCTCCACTTT.

The V and J genes are TRBV7-9 and TRBJ2-2; possible D gene TRBD2, 6 bases. The V end was cut by 3 bases, the J end by 4 bases, with 18 bases between. The germline CDR1 and CDR2 sequences are SEHNR and FQNEAQ (reference sequence). The CDR3 runs to 17 residues. Here the CDR3 DNA reads TGTGCCAGCAGCTTTATCCCCTTGGGACTTAGCACCGGGGAGCTGTTTTTT. Translation gives CASSFIPLGLSTGELFF.

A remark on this clone: Sequence at one end of the junction differs from germline and may be a read error. This rearrangement joins TRBV6-6 to TRBJ1-5, with D maybe TRBD1 (6 bases). Germline CDR1 MNHNY, CDR2 SVGAGI (reference sequence). The CDR3 is 15 amino acids. CDR3 coding DNA: TGTGCCAGCAATTACGTCGCAGGGGGCAATCAGCCCCAGCATTTT. Translating it yields CASNYVAGGNQPQHF.

The rearrangement uses TRBV18 and TRBJ2-3; tentatively, D is TRBD1 (5 bases). The germline gives CDR1 KGHSH, CDR2 LQKENI. V lost 3 bases and J 3 bases, leaving 10 bases between the germline ends. The length of the CDR3 is 14 residues. CDR3 nucleotides: TGTGCCAGCTCACCGGGGCCCTCGACAGATACGCAGTATTTT. Residues: CASSPGPSTDTQYF.

The chain has TRBV11-2 and TRBJ1-1; D might be TRBD1 (5 bases). CDR1 is SGHAT and CDR2 is FQNNGV in the germline V gene. The CDR3 is made up of 14 amino acids. The V gene lost 6 bases and the J gene lost 4 bases, with 15 bases spanning the gap. Here the CDR3 reads CASRNWRGSTEAFF. CDR3 bases: TGTGCCAGCAGGAACTGGAGGGGTTCCACTGAAGCTTTCTTT.

V is TRBV28 and J is TRBJ1-2; D may be TRBD1 (5 bases). The V gene lost 5 bases and the J gene lost 5 bases, with 9 bases spanning the gap. The CDR3 contains 12 residues. Germline assignment: CDR1 MDHEN and CDR2 SYDVKM. The CDR3 reads CASSTRDYGYTF. DNA of the CDR3: TGTGCCAGCAGTACCAGGGATTATGGCTACACCTTC.